This TCR beta chain was sequenced for a study of cytomegalovirus exposure and HLA in healthy donors. Study-wide context: The study placed approximately 80% of its roughly 400 genotyped donors in the Caucasian-associated ancestry cluster.

Of note for this clone: Its antigen remains unknown.

Whole-study findings and limits: Later, TCR association rates were found to vary by HLA locus, highest for DRB1 and lowest for HLA-C.

Trimming cost V 2 bases and J 1 base, with 8 bases left between them. Germline CDR1 reads MNHEY; CDR2 reads SVGAGI. The CDR3 has 14 residues. Researchers ran the PCR with 60 Vbeta and 13 Jbeta primers. Repertoires were generated with immunoSEQ multiplex PCR, while TCRdb's copy carries only in-frame clones and drops some. The sample carries over 150,000 clones, approximately 78% recorded once. This TCR was recovered from a woman in her forties or fifties in good health and CMV-seropositive. The V and J genes are TRBV6-5 and TRBJ1-1; no reliable D call. Sequencing input: PBMCs. Written as DNA, the CDR3 is TGTGCCAGCAGTTACGGGTCGGGGAACACTGAAGCTTTCTTT. This sequence encodes CASSYGSGNTEAFF.